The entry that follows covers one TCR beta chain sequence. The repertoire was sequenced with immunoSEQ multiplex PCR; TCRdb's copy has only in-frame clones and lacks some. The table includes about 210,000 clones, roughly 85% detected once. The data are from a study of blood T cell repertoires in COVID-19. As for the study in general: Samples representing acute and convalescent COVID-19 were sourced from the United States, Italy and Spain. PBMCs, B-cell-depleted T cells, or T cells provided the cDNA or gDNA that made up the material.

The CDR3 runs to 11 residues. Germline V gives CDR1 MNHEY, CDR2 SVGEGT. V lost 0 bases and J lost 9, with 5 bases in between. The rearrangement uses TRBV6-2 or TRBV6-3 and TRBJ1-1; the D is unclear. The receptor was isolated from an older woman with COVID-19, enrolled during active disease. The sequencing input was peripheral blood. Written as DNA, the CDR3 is TGTGCCAGCAGTTACTCCGGGAAAGCTTTCTTT. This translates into CASSYSGKAFF.